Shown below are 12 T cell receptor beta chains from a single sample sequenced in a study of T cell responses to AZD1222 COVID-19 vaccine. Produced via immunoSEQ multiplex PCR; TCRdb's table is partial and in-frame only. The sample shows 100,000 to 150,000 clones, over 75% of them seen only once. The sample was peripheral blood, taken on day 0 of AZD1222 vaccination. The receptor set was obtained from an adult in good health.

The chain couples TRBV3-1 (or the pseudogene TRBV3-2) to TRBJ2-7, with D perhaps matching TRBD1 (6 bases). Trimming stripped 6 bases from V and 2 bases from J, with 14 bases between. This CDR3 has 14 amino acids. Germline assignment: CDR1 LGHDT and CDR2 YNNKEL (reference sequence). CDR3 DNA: TGTGCCAGCAGGAACCGGGACAACCCCTACGAGCAGTACTTC. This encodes CASRNRDNPYEQYF.

The CDR3 DNA follows: TGTGCCAGCAGCGGCGACGGTTACGAGCAGTACTTC. Translated, it gives CASSGDGYEQYF. The V gene is TRBV9, the J gene TRBJ2-7; D call uncertain. The germline V gene encodes CDR1 SGDLS and CDR2 YYNGEE. Deletions cut 3 bases from V and 4 bases from J, with 8 bases between. The length of the CDR3 is 12 residues.

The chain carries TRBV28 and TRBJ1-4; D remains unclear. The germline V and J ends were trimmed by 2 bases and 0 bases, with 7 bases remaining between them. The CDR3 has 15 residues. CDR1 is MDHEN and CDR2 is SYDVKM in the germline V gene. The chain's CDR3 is CASSLAAATNEKLFF. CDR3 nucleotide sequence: TGTGCCAGCAGTTTAGCCGCTGCAACTAATGAAAAACTGTTTTTT. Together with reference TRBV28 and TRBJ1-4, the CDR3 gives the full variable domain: DVKVTQSSRYLVKRTGEKVFLECVQDMDHENMFWYRQDPGLGLRLIYFSYDVKMKEKGDIPEGYSVSREKKERFSLILESASTNQTSMYLCASSLAAATNEKLFFGSGTQLSVL.

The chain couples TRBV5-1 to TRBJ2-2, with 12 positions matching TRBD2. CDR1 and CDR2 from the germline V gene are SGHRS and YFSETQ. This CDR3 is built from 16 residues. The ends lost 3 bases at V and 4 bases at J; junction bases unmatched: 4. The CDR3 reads CASSSTSGSPTGELFF. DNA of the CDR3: TGCGCCAGCAGCTCGACTAGCGGGAGCCCCACCGGGGAGCTGTTTTTT.

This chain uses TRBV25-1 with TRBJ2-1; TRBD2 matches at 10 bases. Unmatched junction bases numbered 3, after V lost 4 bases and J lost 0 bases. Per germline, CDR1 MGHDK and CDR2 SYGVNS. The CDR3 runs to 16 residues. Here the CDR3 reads CASSGLAGVSYNEQFF. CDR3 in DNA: TGTGCCAGCAGTGGCCTAGCGGGAGTCTCCTACAATGAGCAGTTCTTC.

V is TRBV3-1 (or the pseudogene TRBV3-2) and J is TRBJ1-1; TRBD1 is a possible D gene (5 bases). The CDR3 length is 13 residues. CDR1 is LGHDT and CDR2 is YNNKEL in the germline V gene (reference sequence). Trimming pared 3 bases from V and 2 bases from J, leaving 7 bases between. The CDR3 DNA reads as TGTGCCAGCAGCCAGACAGCCAACACTGAAGCTTTCTTT. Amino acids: CASSQTANTEAFF.

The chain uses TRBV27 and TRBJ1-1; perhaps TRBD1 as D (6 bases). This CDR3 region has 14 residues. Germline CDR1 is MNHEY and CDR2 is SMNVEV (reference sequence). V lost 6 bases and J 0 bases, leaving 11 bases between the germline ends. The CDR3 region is CASSQGQLNTEAFF. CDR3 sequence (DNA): TGTGCCAGCAGCCAAGGACAGTTGAACACTGAAGCTTTCTTT.

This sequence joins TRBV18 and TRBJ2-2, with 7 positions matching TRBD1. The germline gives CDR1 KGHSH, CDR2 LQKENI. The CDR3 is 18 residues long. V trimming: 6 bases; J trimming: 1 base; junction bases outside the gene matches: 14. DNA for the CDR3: TGTGCCAGCTCCCCTGCAACAGGGGCGATCAAGAACACCGGGGAGCTGTTTTTT. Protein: CASSPATGAIKNTGELFF.

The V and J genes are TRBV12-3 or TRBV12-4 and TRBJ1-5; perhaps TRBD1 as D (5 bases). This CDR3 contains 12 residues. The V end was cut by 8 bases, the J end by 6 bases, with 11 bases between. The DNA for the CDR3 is TGTGCCAGCGTTCCCGGGGGTCAGCCCCAGCATTTT. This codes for CASVPGGQPQHF.

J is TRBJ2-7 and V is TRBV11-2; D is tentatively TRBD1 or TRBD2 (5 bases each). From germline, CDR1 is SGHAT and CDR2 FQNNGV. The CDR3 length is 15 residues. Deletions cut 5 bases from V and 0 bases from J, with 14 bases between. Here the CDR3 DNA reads TGTGCCAGCAGCCCGGTGAGGGGCTTCTCCTACGAGCAGTACTTC. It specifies CASSPVRGFSYEQYF.

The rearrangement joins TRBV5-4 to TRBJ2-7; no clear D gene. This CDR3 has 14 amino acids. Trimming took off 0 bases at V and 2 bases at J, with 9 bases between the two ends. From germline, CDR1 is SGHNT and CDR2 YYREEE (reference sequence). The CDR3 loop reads CASSLELKTYEQYF. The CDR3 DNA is TGTGCCAGCAGCTTGGAGCTAAAAACCTACGAGCAGTACTTC. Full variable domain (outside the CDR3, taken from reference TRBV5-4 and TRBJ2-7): ETGVTQSPTHLIKTRGQQVTLRCSSQSGHNTVSWYQQALGQGPQFIFQYYREEENGRGNFPPRFSGLQFPNYSSELNVNALELDDSALYLCASSLELKTYEQYFGPGTRLTVT.

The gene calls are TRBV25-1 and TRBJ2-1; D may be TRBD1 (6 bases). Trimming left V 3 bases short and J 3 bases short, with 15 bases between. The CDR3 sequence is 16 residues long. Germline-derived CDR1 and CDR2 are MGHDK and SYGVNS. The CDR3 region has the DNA TGTGCCAGCAGTGAGACACAGGGTCGGATCTACAATGAGCAGTTCTTC. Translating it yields CASSETQGRIYNEQFF.